Listed here are 9 T cell receptor beta chains from one sample, sequenced in a study of T cell responses to AZD1222 COVID-19 vaccine. The assay was immunoSEQ multiplex PCR, and TCRdb's table has in-frame clones only and misses some. The sample has 160,000 or so clones, 85% to 90% seen once. Sequences were derived from peripheral blood, sampled on day 0 of AZD1222 vaccination. The receptors shown here come from an adult in good health.

This clone came up once. The chain joins TRBV5-4 to TRBJ1-1, with D tentatively TRBD1 (5 bases). Germline loops: CDR1 SGHNT, CDR2 YYREEE (reference sequence). The CDR3 contains 14 residues. The ends were cut back, 5 bases at V and 6 bases at J, with 17 bases in the middle. The CDR3: CASRGTANDPEAFF. CDR3 DNA: TGTGCCAGCAGAGGGACGGCCAATGACCCTGAAGCTTTCTTT.

The rearrangement links TRBV29-1 to TRBJ2-1; D may correspond to TRBD1 or TRBD2 (6 bases each). The V and J ends lost 2 bases and 7 bases respectively, with 15 bases between them. This CDR3 is built from 14 residues. Per the germline V gene, CDR1 is SQVTM and CDR2 is ANQGSEA. CDR3 sequence: CSVETGGGRNEQFF. CDR3 in DNA: TGCAGCGTTGAAACAGGAGGGGGACGGAATGAGCAGTTCTTC.

The rearrangement links TRBV7-8 to TRBJ2-2; the D is unclear. This CDR3 is 11 amino acids long. The V gene lost 5 bases and the J gene lost 2 bases, with 0 bases spanning the gap. Germline V gene data show CDR1 as SGHVS and CDR2 as FQNEAQ. DNA for the CDR3: TGTGCCAGCAGCAACACCGGGGAGCTGTTTTTT. It encodes CASSNTGELFF.

The gene calls are TRBV30 and TRBJ1-1, with 8 nucleotides matching TRBD1. Germline CDR1 GTSNPN, CDR2 SVGIG (reference sequence). This CDR3 region has 14 residues. Germline trimming cut 8 bases from V and 0 bases from J; bases unmatched to any gene: 8. The CDR3 loop is CAAAPGQVNTEAFF. In DNA, the CDR3 is TGTGCCGCCGCCCCGGGACAGGTGAACACTGAAGCTTTCTTT. Filled out from reference TRBV30 and TRBJ1-1, the complete variable domain reads SQTIHQWPATLVQPVGSPLSLECTVEGTSNPNLYWYRQAAGRGLQLLFYSVGIGQISSEVPQNLSASRPQDRQFILSSKKLLLSDSGFYLCAAAPGQVNTEAFFGQGTRLTVV.

As to this clone: Other DNA sequences within the sample encode an identical CDR3. The chain uses TRBV2 and TRBJ1-5; the D is unclear. Germline CDR1 SNHLY, CDR2 FYNNEI. The CDR3 has 12 residues. V was trimmed by 6 bases and J by 3 bases, leaving 6 bases between them. The CDR3: CASSGNNQPQHF. Here the CDR3 DNA reads TGTGCCAGCAGCGGAAACAATCAGCCCCAGCATTTT.

This chain uses TRBV20-1 with TRBJ2-1; TRBD2 aligns across 11 bases. V dropped 3 bases and J dropped 7; count of bases not matched to a gene: 5. CDR1 is DFQATT and CDR2 is SNEGSKA in the germline V gene (reference sequence). The CDR3 loop spans 14 amino acids. The CDR3: CSASPSGRRNEQFF. As DNA, the CDR3 is TGCAGTGCTAGTCCTAGCGGGAGGCGTAATGAGCAGTTCTTC.

This rearrangement joins TRBV12-3 or TRBV12-4 to TRBJ1-1, with D uncertain. The CDR3 is made up of 13 amino acids. V lost 3 bases, J lost 1 base, and 6 bases lay in between. The CDR3 sequence is CASSFGRNTEAFF. Written as DNA, the CDR3 is TGTGCCAGCAGTTTCGGCAGGAACACTGAAGCTTTCTTT.

The V and J genes are TRBV7-3 and TRBJ2-5, with 7 positions matching TRBD2. The CDR3 runs 13 residues. The J segment lost 3 bases and the V segment lost 8 bases, leaving 6 bases of the junction unmatched. CDR1 is SGHTA and CDR2 is FQGTGA in the germline V gene. CDR3 region: CASGSGTKETQYF. The CDR3 DNA reads TGTGCCAGCGGTTCCGGGACTAAAGAGACCCAGTACTTC.

The rearrangement uses TRBV4-3 and TRBJ1-6, with 9 nucleotides matching TRBD1. Germline V gene sequence: CDR1 LGHNA, CDR2 YSLEER. Trimming removed 0 bases from V and 10 bases from J; junction bases left unmatched: 13. This CDR3 has 18 amino acids. CDR3 residues: CASSQDGPGTGFSSPLHF. The CDR3 DNA reads TGCGCCAGCAGCCAAGATGGACCGGGGACAGGGTTCTCCTCACCCCTCCACTTT.